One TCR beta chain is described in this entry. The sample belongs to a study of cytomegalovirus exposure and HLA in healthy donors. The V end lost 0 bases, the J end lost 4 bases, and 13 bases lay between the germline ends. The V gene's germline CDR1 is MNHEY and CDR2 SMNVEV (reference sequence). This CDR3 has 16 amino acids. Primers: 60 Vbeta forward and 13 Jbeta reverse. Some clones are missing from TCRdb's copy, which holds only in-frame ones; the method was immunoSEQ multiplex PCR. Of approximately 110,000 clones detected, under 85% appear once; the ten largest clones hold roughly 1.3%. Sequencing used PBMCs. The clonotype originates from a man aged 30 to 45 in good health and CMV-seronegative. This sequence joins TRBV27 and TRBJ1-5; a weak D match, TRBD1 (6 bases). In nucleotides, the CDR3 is TGTGCCAGCAGTTTATCCGGGGGGCTCTATAATCAGCCCCAGCATTTT. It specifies CASSLSGGLYNQPQHF.